This T cell receptor beta chain comes out of a study of shared clonotypes between healthy human individuals. Findings of the study overall: Sharing across four donors was highest in naive CD4 (approximately 5%) and lowest in memory CD8 (roughly 0.4%).

An assay was performed, and its level was deep. The repertoire was sequenced with immunoSEQ multiplex PCR; TCRdb's copy has only in-frame clones and lacks some. The sample carries about 2.2 million clones, about 93% recorded once. Of note for this clone: Its antigen is still unknown.

Terminally differentiated effector memory CD45RA+ cells were left out of the naive CD8 fraction, which was CD45RO-negative and positively selected for CCR7. The CDR3 consists of 16 residues. V lost 6 bases, J lost 4 bases, and 19 bases lay in between. Germline values: CDR1 MNHEY, CDR2 SMNVEV (reference sequence). The material sequenced was naive CD8+ T cells from PBMCs. The clonotype originates from a man between 18 and 29 years old in good health. Some clones in this sample may be carry-over from other donors' samples. The chain has TRBV27 and TRBJ1-3, with D perhaps matching TRBD1 (6 bases). CDR3 coding DNA: TGTGCCAGCAGCCCAAGGGGGGTGTCATCCGGAAACACCATATATTTT. It is translated as CASSPRGVSSGNTIYF.